This T cell receptor beta chain was recorded in a study of T cell repertoires in cytomegalovirus infection. Overall study: The authors relied on CMV epitopes, both recently identified HLA-C-restricted and well-studied HLA-B-restricted. Indications of both CMV infection and matching HLA type were provided by public TCR beta signatures. General study findings and limits: Clonotype analysis showed dominance of the ex vivo response by HLA-C-restricted CMV-specific TCR beta clonotypes.

Via MiXCR, TCRdb re-called the reads, giving one row per CDR3 protein. The table lists about 920,000 distinct CDR3 sequences, roughly 31% of them singletons, with under 15% in the top ten. In regard to this clonotype: Its target is unknown.

The germline CDR1 and CDR2 sequences are SEHNR and FQNEAQ (reference sequence). The ends were cut back, 5 bases at V and 3 bases at J, with 19 bases in the middle. The CDR3 spans 17 residues. The clonotype comes from a human donor in good health (CMV status not recorded). Some clones in this sample may be carry-over from other donors' samples. The chain joins TRBV7-9 to TRBJ2-2, with TRBD2 as a possible D gene (5 bases). The source material was cultured CD8+ T cells from PBMCs, sampled from culture after CMV antigen stimulation. The CDR3 DNA is TGTGCCAGCAGCCCAAACTGGGAGCGGTTCGACACCGGGGAGCTGTTTTTT. It is translated as CASSPNWERFDTGELFF.